This TCR beta chain was captured in a study of T cell responses to AZD1222 COVID-19 vaccine. Findings and limits, study-wide: There were vaccine-associated CD4 TCRs across spike, dominant at 160-218 and 743-854.

V lost 4 bases and J 4 bases, leaving 8 bases between the germline ends. Germline V gene sequence: CDR1 LNHDA, CDR2 SQIVND (reference sequence). CDR3 length equals 13 residues. Second doses were pooled across both intervals (about 4 or about 12 weeks). Produced via immunoSEQ multiplex PCR; TCRdb's table is partial and in-frame only. Seen here are 75,000 to 100,000 clones, roughly 90% observed once, and the top ten hold less than 4%. On this clone itself: Its antigen is still unknown.

The sequence was obtained from an adult who received the AZD1222 COVID-19 vaccine. The material sequenced was peripheral blood, taken 28 days after the second AZD1222 dose. The rearrangement joins TRBV19 to TRBJ1-5; D perhaps matches TRBD1 (5 bases). CDR3 bases: TGTGCCAGTAGTAGGGACGGGAATCAGCCCCAGCATTTT. Translated, it gives CASSRDGNQPQHF.